These 20 T cell receptor beta chains were sequenced from one sample in a study of cytomegalovirus exposure and HLA in healthy donors. The PCR contained 60 Vbeta and 13 Jbeta primers. Produced via immunoSEQ multiplex PCR; TCRdb's table is partial and in-frame only. Of approximately 150,000 clones in the sample, roughly three quarters were seen once. The material sequenced was PBMCs. Every receptor here comes from a woman aged 50 to 65 in good health and CMV-seropositive.

The chain has TRBV5-4 and TRBJ2-5; D call uncertain. TRBJ2-7 matches the DNA end more closely, so the J call is doubtful. The CDR3 has 13 amino acids. Germline loops: CDR1 SGHNT, CDR2 YYREEE (reference sequence). This CDR3 reads CASSLGGEYEQYF. CDR3 nucleotide sequence: TGTGCCAGCAGCTTGGGAGGCGAGTACGAGCAGTACTTC.

CDR3 sequence: CASRPGAEAFF. In DNA, the CDR3 is TGTGCCAGCAGACCCGGGGCTGAAGCTTTCTTT. The rearrangement links TRBV2 to TRBJ1-1; D gene unclear. Germline V gene sequence: CDR1 SNHLY, CDR2 FYNNEI. The CDR3 spans 11 residues. The V gene lost 6 bases and the J gene lost 6 bases, with 8 bases spanning the gap.

V usage is TRBV6-5 and J usage is TRBJ1-2; D remains unclear. The germline CDR1 and CDR2 sequences are MNHEY and SVGAGI. V dropped 8 bases and J dropped 1 base, with 14 bases sitting between them. The CDR3 is 14 residues long. The CDR3 DNA reads TGTGCCAGCGGCTTCGTGGGCAGTAACTATGGCTACACCTTC. It encodes CASGFVGSNYGYTF.

This rearrangement joins TRBV5-1 to TRBJ2-6; 9 bases are shared with TRBD1. The CDR3 covers 15 residues. Germline CDR1 SGHRS, CDR2 YFSETQ. V lost 7 bases, J lost 3 bases, and 5 bases stayed unmatched. The CDR3 is CASRDRAYGANVLTF. The CDR3 nucleotides read TGCGCCAGCCGGGACAGGGCGTATGGGGCCAACGTCCTGACTTTC. The variable domain in full, completed from reference TRBV5-1 and TRBJ2-6, reads KAGVTQTPRYLIKTRGQQVTLSCSPISGHRSVSWYQQTPGQGLQFLFEYFSETQRNKGNFPGRFSGRQFSNSRSEMNVSTLELGDSALYLCASRDRAYGANVLTFGAGSRLTVL.

The V call is TRBV6-5, the J call TRBJ1-1; TRBD1 aligns across 8 bases. Germline-derived CDR1 and CDR2 are MNHEY and SVGAGI. The J segment lost 7 bases and the V segment lost 4 bases, leaving 8 bases of the junction unmatched. CDR3 length: 14 residues. CDR3 nucleotide sequence: TGTGCCAGCAGTTTAGGGACAGGTGGAGATGAAGCTTTCTTT. This sequence encodes CASSLGTGGDEAFF.

The chain combines TRBV2 with TRBJ2-3; a possible D gene is TRBD1 (5 bases). Germline V gene lookup returns CDR1 SNHLY and CDR2 FYNNEI. The ends were cut back, 6 bases at V and 1 base at J, with 11 bases in the middle. The CDR3 spans 14 residues. The CDR3 reads CASRTQVGTDTQYF. For the CDR3, the DNA is TGTGCCAGCAGGACACAGGTGGGCACAGATACGCAGTATTTT.

The rearrangement links TRBV23-1 to TRBJ1-1; weak D call: TRBD1 (5 bases). TRBV23-1 belongs to the ORF category, with a function that is uncertain. V was trimmed by 6 bases and J by 3 bases, leaving 17 bases between them. The CDR3 runs to 15 residues. As DNA, the CDR3 is TGCGCCAGCAGCCCCCCACGGACATTGGACACTGAAGCTTTCTTT. It specifies CASSPPRTLDTEAFF.

The V gene is TRBV6-5, the J gene TRBJ2-1; 8 nucleotides agree with TRBD2. CDR3 size: 12 residues. The germline CDR1 and CDR2 sequences are MNHEY and SVGAGI. V was pared by 5 bases and J by 8 bases, with 2 bases of the junction left unmatched. CDR3 nucleotides: TGTGCCAGCAGTCAGACTAGCGATGAGCAGTTCTTC. It specifies CASSQTSDEQFF.

The CDR3 sequence: CASRFDDRAGNEQFF. CDR3 nucleotides: TGTGCCAGCAGATTCGATGACAGGGCCGGGAATGAGCAGTTCTTC. V gene TRBV5-4 combines with J gene TRBJ2-1; 7 positions agree with TRBD1. The CDR3 is 15 amino acids. With V trimmed by 5 bases and J by 7 bases, 12 bases remained unmatched. Germline V gene sequence: CDR1 SGHNT, CDR2 YYREEE (reference sequence).

The chain is built from TRBV30 and TRBJ1-2; D is possibly TRBD1 (5 bases). V was trimmed by 4 bases and J by 0 bases, leaving 15 bases between them. Looked up from germline, CDR1 is GTSNPN and CDR2 is SVGIG (reference sequence). This CDR3 is built from 15 residues. The CDR3 DNA is TGTGCCTGGACTGAGCGGGGGGGAGCTAACTATGGCTACACCTTC. It encodes CAWTERGGANYGYTF.

The chain has TRBV5-1 and TRBJ2-7; 9 positions agree with TRBD1. The J segment lost 0 bases and the V segment lost 4 bases, leaving 17 bases of the junction unmatched. There are 19 residues in the CDR3. Germline-derived CDR1 and CDR2 are SGHRS and YFSETQ. DNA for the CDR3: TGCGCCAGCAGCCCACGTCCCGGGACAGGGAGCGTAGACTCCTACGAGCAGTACTTC. Amino acid sequence: CASSPRPGTGSVDSYEQYF.

The V call is TRBV19, the J call TRBJ1-1; 9 bases align to TRBD1. Per the germline V gene, CDR1 is LNHDA and CDR2 is SQIVND (reference sequence). Trimming at V came to 7 bases and at J to 4 bases, leaving 10 bases not matched to a gene. This CDR3 spans 15 amino acids. In nucleotides, the CDR3 is TGTGCCAGTAAGGACAGGGGCATCTTTAGCACTGAAGCTTTCTTT. It translates to CASKDRGIFSTEAFF.

Only a few counts were recorded for this clone. This chain uses TRBV6-5 with TRBJ2-7; 8 bases fit TRBD1. This CDR3 contains 16 residues. V trimming: 2 bases; J trimming: 2 bases; junction bases outside the gene matches: 8. Germline V gene lookup returns CDR1 MNHEY and CDR2 SVGAGI. The CDR3 nucleotides are TGTGCCAGCAGTTACGATTCGACAGGGGAAACCTACGAGCAGTACTTC. This encodes CASSYDSTGETYEQYF.

CDR3 nucleotides: TGTGCCAGCGGTGGTTCCGGGACAGGGGAGTTCTTC. Translating gives CASGGSGTGEFF. The chain couples TRBV6-4 to TRBJ2-1, with 10 bases fitting TRBD1. CDR3 length equals 12 residues. Germline loops: CDR1 MRHNA, CDR2 SNTAGT. The J segment lost 14 bases and the V segment lost 8 bases, leaving 9 bases of the junction unmatched.

The J gene is TRBJ1-2, the V gene TRBV4-1; 10 nucleotides agree with TRBD1. Germline CDR1 and CDR2: MGHRA and YSYEKL. V shed 1 base, J shed 6 bases, and the junction held 8 bases outside the gene matches. This CDR3 spans 16 amino acids. For the CDR3, the DNA is TGCGCCAGCAGCCAAGTTCGGACAGGGGGTCATCATGGCTACACCTTC. As protein: CASSQVRTGGHHGYTF.

The chain uses TRBV5-6 and TRBJ2-5, with D unclear. The CDR3 length is 12 residues. Trimming took 0 bases from V and 4 from J, leaving 4 bases between them. Germline V gene lookup returns CDR1 SGHDT and CDR2 YYEEEE. As DNA, the CDR3 is TGTGCCAGCAGCTTGGGGCCAGAGACCCAGTACTTC. Encoded protein: CASSLGPETQYF.

V gene TRBV6-1 combines with J gene TRBJ2-7; TRBD2 matches at 7 bases. With V trimmed by 3 bases and J by 2 bases, 7 bases remained unmatched. The CDR3 sequence is 15 residues long. Germline V gene lookup returns CDR1 MNHNS and CDR2 SASEGT. DNA for the CDR3: TGTGCCAGCAGTGAGCTTAGGGCGGGGGCCTACGAGCAGTACTTC. Translated, it gives CASSELRAGAYEQYF.

This clone was seen a single time. The chain is built from TRBV30 and TRBJ1-1, with D possibly matching TRBD1 (6 bases). CDR1 and CDR2 from the germline V gene are GTSNPN and SVGIG (reference sequence). V lost 4 bases to trimming and J lost 3 bases, with 9 bases between them. The CDR3 consists of 12 residues. In nucleotides, the CDR3 is TGTGCCTGGACCGGACAGTACACTGAAGCTTTCTTT. Translation: CAWTGQYTEAFF.

This chain joins TRBV25-1 and TRBJ1-4, with 7 bases lining up with TRBD1. The CDR3 is 15 amino acids. V lost 0 bases to trimming and J lost 8 bases; unmatched junction nucleotides: 6. CDR1 is MGHDK, CDR2 SYGVNS, per germline. The CDR3 nucleotides are TGTGCCAGCAGTGAATACAGACAGGGTTGGGAAAAACTGTTTTTT. Amino acid sequence: CASSEYRQGWEKLFF.

This chain joins TRBV7-6 and TRBJ2-2; D not resolved. V dropped 2 bases and J dropped 5 bases, with 6 bases sitting between them. There are 13 residues in the CDR3. Germline loops: CDR1 SGHVS, CDR2 FNYEAQ. This CDR3 is CASSLRPTGELFF. CDR3 nucleotide sequence: TGTGCCAGCAGCTTACGTCCGACCGGGGAGCTGTTTTTT.